A selection of T cell receptor beta chains follows, all from one sample in a study of shared clonotypes between healthy human individuals. TCRdb's table, derived via immunoSEQ multiplex PCR, lists solely in-frame clones and lacks some. The sample lists around 2.1 million clones, 85% to 95% seen once, with approximately 1.7% in the top ten. Sequencing was performed on naive CD8+ T cells from PBMCs. The receptors were gathered from a man between 18 and 29 years old in good health. Some clones in this sample may be carry-over from other donors' samples. Each CDR3 is given with its conserved first and last residue. The order of the fields is V gene, D gene, clone size, J gene, CDR3 length, CDR3 protein, CDR3 DNA. A D gene is named only where the DNA matches it firmly. The size field is filled for only some rows; it gives once, few, many or a size class.

TRBV27	NA	once	TRBJ1-2	13	CASSLSTNNGYTF	TGTGCCAGCAGTTTATCGACTAACAATGGCTACACCTTC
TRBV7-9	NA	once	TRBJ2-7	12	CASSRITYEQYF	TGTGCCAGCAGCCGAATTACCTACGAGCAGTACTTC
TRBV28	TRBD1	NA	TRBJ1-4	19	CASSHQTARYRGTNEKLFF	TGTGCCAGCAGTCACCAAACAGCCCGCTACAGGGGAACTAATGAAAAACTGTTTTTT
TRBV7-9	TRBD2	NA	TRBJ2-7	15	CASSLDSGVPYEQYF	TGTGCCAGCAGCTTAGACAGCGGGGTGCCCTACGAGCAGTACTTC
TRBV27	NA	NA	TRBJ2-7	13	CASSFSGTYEQYF	TGTGCCAGCAGTTTCTCGGGCACCTACGAGCAGTACTTC
TRBV9	NA	NA	TRBJ2-7	13	CASSVAAWDEQYF	TGTGCCAGCAGCGTCGCAGCTTGGGACGAGCAGTACTTC
TRBV7-3	TRBD2	NA	TRBJ2-2	16	CASSGHPGLGVGELFF	TGTGCCAGCAGCGGACACCCGGGACTAGGTGTCGGGGAGCTGTTTTTT
TRBV2	TRBD1	NA	TRBJ1-1	15	CARPGTGGSNTEAFF	TGTGCCAGACCTGGGACAGGAGGGTCGAACACTGAAGCTTTCTTT
TRBV25-1	NA	NA	TRBJ2-7	17	CASSERLMTGDSYEQYF	TGTGCCAGCAGTGAACGTTTAATGACAGGAGATTCCTACGAGCAGTACTTC
TRBV2	NA	NA	TRBJ1-5	13	CASSEQPRQPQHF	TGTGCCAGCAGTGAACAACCTCGACAGCCCCAGCATTTT
TRBV30	TRBD1	NA	TRBJ1-1	13	CAWSWDSITEAFF	TGTGCCTGGAGCTGGGACAGCATCACTGAAGCTTTCTTT
TRBV5-6	TRBD2	once	TRBJ2-7	15	CASSLELAGGYEQYF	TGTGCCAGCAGCTTGGAATTAGCGGGGGGCTACGAGCAGTACTTC
TRBV19	NA	NA	TRBJ1-4	15	CASSPWGTAAEKLFF	TGTGCCAGTAGTCCGTGGGGGACGGCGGCTGAAAAACTGTTTTTT
TRBV7-6	NA	NA	TRBJ1-1	15	CASREGGSGRTEAFF	TGTGCCAGCAGGGAAGGCGGGTCCGGACGAACTGAAGCTTTCTTT
TRBV5-1	NA	NA	TRBJ2-7	14	CASSLVGGPYEQYF	TGCGCCAGCAGCTTGGTTGGGGGCCCCTACGAGCAGTACTTC
TRBV27	TRBD1	NA	TRBJ2-7	15	CASSQTRDRSYEQYF	TGTGCCAGCAGTCAAACCCGGGACAGGTCTTACGAGCAGTACTTC
TRBV6-6	TRBD1	NA	TRBJ1-5	14	CASSVDRGDQPQHF	TGTGCCAGCAGTGTAGACAGGGGCGATCAGCCCCAGCATTTT
TRBV27	TRBD1	NA	TRBJ1-1	15	CASRLWGQGSTEAFF	TGTGCCAGCCGATTATGGGGACAGGGGTCGACTGAAGCTTTCTTT
TRBV27	NA	NA	TRBJ2-7	13	CASSLFSAYEQYF	TGTGCCAGCAGTTTATTCAGCGCCTACGAGCAGTACTTC
TRBV2	NA	NA	TRBJ2-1	15	CASSVRAPTYNEQFF	TGTGCCAGCAGTGTGCGGGCCCCAACCTACAATGAGCAGTTCTTC
TRBV28	TRBD1	NA	TRBJ2-5	14	CASSTRQGAETQYF	TGTGCCAGCAGTACACGACAGGGGGCAGAGACCCAGTACTTC
TRBV6-1	NA	NA	TRBJ2-7	13	CASRQGTPYEQYF	TGTGCCAGCAGACAGGGAACCCCCTACGAGCAGTACTTC
TRBV27	NA	once	TRBJ2-3	17	CASSPRDPYLLTDTQYF	TGTGCCAGCAGTCCCCGGGACCCCTATTTGCTGACAGATACGCAGTATTTT